The rows below give T cell receptor beta chains drawn from one sample of a study of a mutant IDH1 vaccine in newly diagnosed glioma. TCRdb's table, derived via immunoSEQ multiplex PCR, lists solely in-frame clones and lacks some. The data hold about 120,000 clones, with 80% observed a single time. Antigen specificity for these receptors is unknown. This sample comprised PBMCs, obtained from a glioma patient whose treatment included an IDH1 peptide vaccine. The receptors were gathered from a man in his forties with glioma. Each CDR3 is given with its conserved first and last residue. D genes are given only for firm matches. Clone size is given for some rows only: seen once, a few or many times, or a class if the clone is expanded.

abundance | j_gene | v_gene | d_gene | CDR3aa | CDR3nt
- | TRBJ2-7 | TRBV4-2 | - | CASSQEIASTYEQYF | TGTGCCAGCAGCCAAGAAATTGCCAGCACCTACGAGCAGTACTTC
- | TRBJ2-7 | TRBV27 | - | CASGPGDHEQYF | TGTGCCAGCGGCCCAGGGGACCACGAGCAGTACTTC
- | TRBJ2-1 | TRBV29-1 | TRBD2 | CSVSSGRINEQFF | TGCAGCGTTTCTAGCGGGAGGATCAATGAGCAGTTCTTC
- | TRBJ2-7 | TRBV10-2 | TRBD2 | CASSHTLAGAISYEQYF | TGCGCCAGCAGCCACACCCTAGCGGGGGCTATCTCCTACGAGCAGTACTTC
- | TRBJ1-1 | TRBV15 | - | CATSREGSLNTEAFF | TGTGCCACCAGCAGAGAGGGCAGCTTGAACACTGAAGCTTTCTTT
few | TRBJ1-2 | TRBV29-1 | - | CSVEGPDRLYGYTF | TGCAGCGTTGAAGGTCCCGACAGACTCTATGGCTACACCTTC
- | TRBJ1-5 | TRBV7-3 | - | CASRSNRDRLNGYSNQPQHF | TGTGCCAGCAGATCAAACCGGGATCGGTTGAATGGTTATAGCAATCAGCCCCAGCATTTT
- | TRBJ1-4 | TRBV6-1 | - | CASSATGGTNEKLFF | TGTGCCAGCAGTGCAACCGGGGGCACTAATGAAAAACTGTTTTTT
- | TRBJ1-6 | TRBV5-1 | - | CASRFPGQVTLHF | TGCGCCAGCAGATTCCCGGGACAAGTAACCCTCCACTTT
- | TRBJ2-7 | TRBV15 | - | CATSRGTEYEQYF | TGTGCCACCAGCAGAGGAACAGAATACGAGCAGTACTTC
- | TRBJ2-4 | TRBV25-1 | - | CASSEGRGDIQYF | TGTGCCAGCAGTGAGGGGAGAGGAGACATTCAGTACTTC
once | TRBJ1-4 | TRBV9 | - | CASSANGPRNEKLFF | TGTGCCAGCAGCGCTAACGGGCCTCGGAATGAAAAACTGTTTTTT
- | TRBJ2-7 | TRBV6-6 | - | CASSAGTLSSYEQYF | TGTGCCAGCAGCGCCGGGACACTGAGCTCCTACGAGCAGTACTTC
- | TRBJ2-7 | TRBV6-6 | TRBD1 | CASRPDPRDRGYEQYF | TGTGCCAGCAGACCCGACCCCCGGGACAGGGGCTACGAGCAGTACTTC
- | TRBJ1-5 | TRBV7-9 | TRBD1 | CASSLGTGSNQPQHF | TGTGCCAGCAGCTTAGGGACAGGGAGCAATCAGCCCCAGCATTTT
- | TRBJ2-2 | TRBV21-1 | - | CASSPSGRQNTGELFF | TGTGCCAGCAGCCCTTCAGGGAGGCAGAACACCGGGGAGCTGTTTTTT
- | TRBJ1-1 | TRBV30 | - | CAWSLGTVNTEAFF | TGTGCCTGGAGTCTCGGGACGGTGAACACTGAGGCTTTCTTT
- | TRBJ1-5 | TRBV6-1 | - | CASSEGGTGGQPQHF | TGTGCCAGCAGTGAAGGGGGGACCGGAGGACAGCCCCAGCATTTT
- | TRBJ2-1 | TRBV25-1 | - | CASSVPHFGGGEQFF | TGTGCCAGCAGTGTACCCCACTTCGGGGGCGGTGAGCAGTTCTTC
- | TRBJ2-2 | TRBV5-5 | TRBD1 | CASSGGQGNTGELFF | TGTGCCAGCAGCGGGGGACAGGGGAACACCGGGGAGCTGTTTTTT
few | TRBJ1-5 | TRBV28 | TRBD1 | CASSRPGQGDQPQHF | TGTGCCAGCAGCCGACCCGGACAGGGAGATCAGCCCCAGCATTTT
- | TRBJ1-6 | TRBV29-1 | - | CSVGGADSPLHF | TGCAGCGTTGGCGGGGCGGATTCACCCCTCCACTTT
- | TRBJ2-5 | TRBV19 | - | CASSKGYGETQYF | TGTGCCAGTAGTAAGGGGTACGGAGAGACCCAGTACTTC
once | TRBJ2-2 | TRBV19 | TRBD2 | CASKAGGGTGELFF | TGTGCCAGTAAAGCGGGAGGAGGAACCGGGGAGCTGTTTTTT
- | TRBJ2-3 | TRBV4-2 | TRBD2 | CASSQGRAGTSTDTQYF | TGTGCCAGCAGCCAAGGCCGAGCGGGAACTAGCACAGATACGCAGTATTTT
once | TRBJ2-7 | TRBV5-1 | - | CASSLDLYGSLNEQYF | TGCGCCAGCAGCTTGGACCTTTATGGTAGTCTAAACGAGCAGTACTTC
- | TRBJ2-2 | TRBV10-3 | TRBD1 | CAIRDRENTGELFF | TGTGCCATCCGGGACAGGGAGAACACCGGGGAGCTGTTTTTT
- | TRBJ2-5 | TRBV19 | - | CASSLPSTGRETQYF | TGTGCCAGTAGTCTCCCTTCCACAGGGAGAGAGACCCAGTACTTC
- | TRBJ1-1 | TRBV19 | - | CASSLDAGATNTEAFF | TGTGCCAGTAGTCTGGATGCGGGGGCCACGAACACTGAAGCTTTCTTT
- | TRBJ2-3 | TRBV5-1 | TRBD2 | CASRVGLAGTDTQYF | TGCGCCAGCAGAGTGGGACTAGCAGGCACAGATACGCAGTATTTT
- | TRBJ1-2 | TRBV21-1 | - | CASSKERRAGYTF | TGTGCCAGCAGCAAAGAGAGAAGGGCCGGCTACACCTTC
few | TRBJ1-5 | TRBV2 | - | CASSVENQPQHF | TGTGCCAGCAGTGTTGAGAATCAGCCCCAGCATTTT
few | TRBJ1-4 | TRBV7-2 | - | CASSQNEKLFF | TGTGCCAGCAGCCAAAATGAAAAACTGTTTTTT
few | TRBJ2-7 | TRBV5-1 | TRBD1 | CASSRGTGENEQYF | TGCGCCAGCAGCAGAGGGACAGGGGAGAATGAGCAGTACTTC
- | TRBJ2-5 | TRBV5-6 | - | CASSLVSEETQYF | TGTGCCAGCAGCTTGGTGAGCGAAGAGACCCAGTACTTC
- | TRBJ1-1 | TRBV5-1 | - | CASSLEGGTEAFF | TGCGCCAGCAGCTTGGAGGGTGGGACTGAAGCTTTCTTT
- | TRBJ2-7 | TRBV6-5 | - | CASSSSSYEQYF | TGTGCCAGCAGTTCGAGTAGCTACGAGCAGTACTTC
- | TRBJ1-3 | TRBV4-1 | TRBD1 | CASSLRDRGPHPGNTIYF | TGCGCCAGCAGCCTCCGGGACAGGGGGCCGCATCCCGGAAACACCATATATTTT
- | TRBJ2-3 | TRBV15 | TRBD2 | CATSRDSYARGGRTDTQYF | TGTGCCACCAGCAGAGATTCATATGCTCGGGGGGGGCGCACAGATACGCAGTATTTT
- | TRBJ2-6 | TRBV14 | - | CASSQGSSGANVLTF | TGTGCCAGCAGCCAAGGGAGCTCTGGGGCCAACGTCCTGACTTTC
few | TRBJ1-1 | TRBV15 | - | CATSRAPIDTEAFF | TGTGCCACCAGCAGAGCACCCATAGACACTGAAGCTTTCTTT
- | TRBJ2-1 | TRBV7-6 | TRBD2 | CASSLLAGGNEQFF | TGTGCCAGCAGCCTACTAGCGGGGGGCAATGAGCAGTTCTTC
- | TRBJ1-1 | TRBV6-1 | - | CASRSTQGVNTEAFF | TGTGCCAGCAGGAGTACTCAGGGTGTTAATACTGAAGCTTTCTTT
once | TRBJ2-1 | TRBV4-3 | - | CASSPPKGGSSEQFF | TGCGCCAGCAGCCCCCCCAAGGGGGGATCAAGTGAGCAGTTCTTC
- | TRBJ2-2 | TRBV13 | - | CASSLKNTGELFF | TGTGCCAGCAGCCTTAAGAACACCGGGGAGCTGTTTTTT
- | TRBJ2-5 | TRBV5-1 | - | CASSAALGQETQYF | TGCGCCAGCAGCGCTGCTCTAGGTCAAGAGACCCAGTACTTC
- | TRBJ2-5 | TRBV27 | TRBD2 | CASSYGLAGGLQETQYF | TGTGCCAGCAGTTATGGACTAGCGGGGGGGCTACAAGAGACCCAGTACTTC
- | TRBJ1-1 | TRBV6-5 | - | CASSYSAGVTEAFF | TGTGCCAGCAGTTACTCGGCGGGAGTCACTGAAGCTTTCTTT
- | TRBJ1-4 | TRBV7-6 | TRBD1 | CASSVDRGPPNEKLFF | TGTGCCAGCAGCGTAGACAGGGGGCCGCCTAATGAAAAACTGTTTTTT
- | TRBJ2-7 | TRBV30 | - | CAWSVLGGRGEQYF | TGTGCCTGGAGTGTACTTGGGGGCCGGGGCGAGCAGTACTTC
- | TRBJ1-2 | TRBV6-1 | - | CASSERQGHYGYTF | TGTGCCAGCAGTGAAAGGCAGGGCCACTATGGCTACACCTTC
- | TRBJ1-6 | TRBV14 | - | CASSQDRSGWNSPLHF | TGTGCCAGCAGCCAAGATAGATCAGGGTGGAATTCACCCCTCCACTTT
- | TRBJ2-7 | TRBV7-8 | TRBD1 | CVSSSAGGGRGQYF | TGTGTCAGCAGCTCCGCAGGGGGTGGCCGGGGGCAGTACTTC